This T cell receptor beta chain stems from a study of T cell repertoires in cytomegalovirus infection. Study at large: It was the public TCR beta signatures that indicated both CMV infection and matching HLA type.

TCRdb independently ran MiXCR on the reads; one entry per CDR3 protein. The sample holds some 220,000 distinct CDR3 sequences; 10% to 15% are singletons and the top ten take 1.5% to 2%. The CDR3 runs 16 residues. The V and J ends lost 2 bases and 2 bases, in that order; junction bases with no gene match: 4. Per germline, CDR1 SGHDN and CDR2 FVKESK. This sequence joins TRBV14 and TRBJ2-5, with 11 bases identical to TRBD1. Sequencing was done on a sample of PBMCs. The receptor's source is a human donor in good health (CMV status not recorded). Some clones in this sample may be carry-over from other donors' samples. As DNA, the CDR3 is TGTGCCAGCAGCCAACATGGGACAGGGGGTCAAGAGACCCAGTACTTC. It specifies CASSQHGTGGQETQYF.